The clone carrying this TCR beta chain has a handful of counts. What it binds is not known. A second PCR of 7 to 11 cycles used a sample-barcoded 5' primer and a J-beta primer mix. All samples yielded 2.5 million or more CDR3-containing paired-end reads. TCRdb redid the calling of the 5' RACE reads with MiXCR, one entry per CDR3 protein. The sample holds about 1.1 million distinct CDR3 sequences; under 40% are singletons and the top ten take about an eighth. This sample was taken from a study of blood T cells in healthy people across ages. CDR3 size: 18 residues. CDR1 and CDR2 from the germline V gene are MNHEY and SVGEGT. With 1 base clipped from V and 3 bases from J, the junction kept 9 bases outside the gene matches. Whole-study results and caveats: Whereas aged donors had fewer naive CD4+ cells, long-lived donors had more of them and higher diversity. Age advanced and TCR beta diversity per million T cells fell, roughly linearly. Expanded clonotype changes were possibly confounded by unknown donor CMV status.

The receptor was derived from a man aged 18 to 29 in good health. The chain has TRBV6-2 or TRBV6-3 and TRBJ1-5; 10 bases fit TRBD1. Sequences were obtained from blood. In DNA form, the CDR3 reads TGTGCCAGCAGTTACTTCGCGGGACAGGGGATAATCAATCAGCCCCAGCATTTT. Translating it yields CASSYFAGQGIINQPQHF.